The subject of this entry is one T cell receptor beta chain. Its antigen is undetermined. The CDR3 runs to 13 residues. Per germline, CDR1 ENHRY and CDR2 SYGVKD. UMIs that had a 6-nucleotide sample barcode were put in using template switching. TCRdb re-called the 5' RACE reads, yielding one record per CDR3 amino acid sequence without DNA. This sample's table reports hundreds of thousands of distinct CDR3 sequences. These data come from a study of monozygotic twins with inflammatory bowel disease. Study-wide points: Neither one strong signal nor one clonotype associated with IBD was supported. Sharing of clonotypes with others was lower in IBD patients than in healthy twins, and this was especially so with disease activity.

Sample: blood. This rearrangement joins TRBV10-3 to TRBJ1-2. This clonotype originated in a human donor with ulcerative colitis or Crohn's disease, or a healthy co-twin of an affected twin (not recorded which). The CDR3 is CAISVLANYGYTF.